These 26 T cell receptor beta chains originate from one sample sequenced in a study of CXCR3-negative and CXCR3-positive naive CD8 T cells. Researchers prepared the TRB cDNA libraries using 5' RACE with UMI labels. TCRdb reprocessed the 5' RACE reads and stores each CDR3 protein as one record, lacking DNA. This repertoire comprises about 90,000 distinct CDR3 sequences; its ten largest clones make up about 1.1%. Sequenced: naive CXCR3- CD8+ T cells from blood. As to subset: CD45RO-CCR7+CD27+CD95- naive CD8+ T cells lacking CXCR3 (TNR3-). The source of these receptors is a human donor in good health. Some clones in this sample may be carry-over from other donors' samples.

This sequence joins TRBV27 and TRBJ1-6; TCRdb indicates TRBD1, and absent DNA this call remains unverified. This CDR3 spans 15 amino acids. The germline CDR1 and CDR2 sequences are MNHEY and SMNVEV (reference sequence). The CDR3 reads CASSPLGASGSPLHF.

This sequence joins TRBV5-1 and TRBJ2-1; with no DNA, the TCRdb D assignment of TRBD1 cannot be verified. The germline V gene encodes CDR1 SGHRS and CDR2 YFSETQ. The CDR3 consists of 15 residues. The CDR3: CASSLEAGTGREQFF.

The rearrangement uses TRBV6-2 or TRBV6-3 and TRBJ1-1. The CDR3 runs to 13 residues. The germline V gene encodes CDR1 MNHEY and CDR2 SVGEGT. The CDR3 protein is CASSSRENTEAFF.

The V and J genes are TRBV7-2 and TRBJ1-2; without DNA, the TCRdb call of TRBD1 cannot be checked. Germline V gene lookup returns CDR1 SGHTA and CDR2 FQGNSA. This CDR3 is 14 amino acids long. CDR3 region: CASSLDREGYGYTF.

The chain has TRBV15 and TRBJ1-1. CDR3 length equals 14 residues. Germline lookup yields CDR1 LNHNV and CDR2 YYDKDF (reference sequence). CDR3 in amino acids: CATSTKVGPTEAFF.

The rearrangement uses TRBV7-6 and TRBJ2-1. Germline loops: CDR1 SGHVS, CDR2 FNYEAQ. The CDR3 spans 13 residues. The CDR3 is CASSLSGSNEQFF. Full variable domain (outside the CDR3, taken from reference TRBV7-6 and TRBJ2-1): GAGVSQSPRYKVTKRGQDVALRCDPISGHVSLYWYRQALGQGPEFLTYFNYEAQQDKSGLPNDRFSAERPEGSISTLTIQRTEQRDSAMYRCASSLSGSNEQFFGPGTRLTVL.

The J gene is TRBJ1-2, the V gene TRBV29-1; absent DNA, TCRdb's TRBD1 call cannot be checked. The CDR3 totals 15 residues. Germline CDR1 is SQVTM and CDR2 is ANQGSEA. The CDR3 is CSVESDRRVPYGYTF.

J is TRBJ2-7 and V is TRBV5-1. Per the germline V gene, CDR1 is SGHRS and CDR2 is YFSETQ. The CDR3 is made up of 12 amino acids. CDR3 region: CASSWDYYEQYF. Together with reference TRBV5-1 and TRBJ2-7, the CDR3 gives the full variable domain: KAGVTQTPRYLIKTRGQQVTLSCSPISGHRSVSWYQQTPGQGLQFLFEYFSETQRNKGNFPGRFSGRQFSNSRSEMNVSTLELGDSALYLCASSWDYYEQYFGPGTRLTVT.

This CDR3 reads CASSPGQGAKGYEQYF. J is TRBJ2-7 and V is TRBV7-6; TCRdb calls TRBD1, which cannot be checked without DNA. There are 16 residues in the CDR3. Germline CDR1 and CDR2: SGHVS and FNYEAQ.

V and J are TRBV6-5 and TRBJ1-5; lacking DNA, the TRBD1 call made by TCRdb goes unchecked. This CDR3 is 16 amino acids long. CDR1 and CDR2 (germline): MNHEY, SVGAGI. CDR3 amino acids: CASRQSGGGSNQPQHF.

This chain joins TRBV5-1 and TRBJ1-5. CDR1 is SGHRS, CDR2 YFSETQ, per germline. CDR3 length: 13 residues. This CDR3 is CASSWDINQPQHF.

The chain couples TRBV7-9 to TRBJ1-4; TCRdb indicates TRBD1, and absent DNA this call remains unverified. Looked up from germline, CDR1 is SEHNR and CDR2 is FQNEAQ (reference sequence). The CDR3 length is 15 residues. CDR3 sequence reads: CASSPTGTGSEKLFF.

The chain carries TRBV7-9 and TRBJ2-3; lacking DNA, the TRBD2 call made by TCRdb goes unchecked. The CDR3 has 15 amino acids. Germline CDR1 is SEHNR and CDR2 is FQNEAQ (reference sequence). CDR3 in amino acids: CASSSLAESTDTQYF.

This sequence joins TRBV7-9 and TRBJ2-1; TCRdb's D call, TRBD1, is unchecked because there is no DNA. Germline V CDR1 and CDR2: SEHNR, FQNEAQ (reference sequence). This CDR3 is built from 12 residues. CDR3 region: CASSLEYRGQFF.

The chain joins TRBV29-1 to TRBJ1-1; TCRdb proposes TRBD1, but this gene call is untestable without DNA. The germline CDR1 and CDR2 sequences are SQVTM and ANQGSEA. The CDR3 loop spans 15 amino acids. Here the CDR3 reads CSVVTGAGLNTEAFF.

The chain recombines TRBV21-1 with TRBJ1-2. TRBV21-1 is an annotated pseudogene. The CDR3 covers 14 residues. CDR3 sequence: CASPSGPRGYGYTF.

The V call is TRBV12-3 or TRBV12-4, the J call TRBJ2-2; the D gene TCRdb calls, TRBD1, cannot be checked with no DNA. The CDR3 covers 16 residues. CDR3 sequence reads: CASSLVLGTDTGELFF.

The genes are TRBV7-9 and TRBJ1-4. The germline V gene encodes CDR1 SEHNR and CDR2 FQNEAQ (reference sequence). The CDR3 covers 16 residues. The CDR3 sequence: CASSSGGLTLQGKLFF.

The CDR3 reads CASSLVGGPGDEQFF. This chain joins TRBV5-6 and TRBJ2-1; TCRdb proposes TRBD2, but this gene call is untestable without DNA. The CDR3 is made up of 15 amino acids. The germline CDR1 and CDR2 sequences are SGHDT and YYEEEE.

V and J are TRBV20-1 and TRBJ2-3; there is no DNA to check the TCRdb D call of TRBD2. CDR3 length: 14 amino acids. CDR1 and CDR2 from the germline V gene are DFQATT and SNEGSKA (reference sequence). The CDR3 reads CSASGGASIDTQYF.

CDR3 protein: CSALQGGARDEQFF. The rearrangement joins TRBV20-1 to TRBJ2-1; TCRdb's D call of TRBD1 is untestable without DNA. The length of the CDR3 is 14 residues. The germline CDR1 and CDR2 sequences are DFQATT and SNEGSKA (reference sequence).

V usage is TRBV5-1 and J usage is TRBJ2-7. Germline V lookup: CDR1 SGHRS, CDR2 YFSETQ. CDR3 length: 15 amino acids. CDR3 sequence reads: CASSLEPEGSYEQYF.

V and J are TRBV11-2 and TRBJ2-2; the TRBD2 assignment by TCRdb is unverifiable without DNA. Germline assignment: CDR1 SGHAT and CDR2 FQNNGV. This CDR3 has 14 amino acids. The CDR3 reads CVSTLLAGTGELFF.

V is TRBV4-3 and J is TRBJ2-1; lacking DNA, the TRBD2 call made by TCRdb goes unchecked. The CDR3 extends over 16 amino acids. Germline values: CDR1 LGHNA, CDR2 YSLEER. CDR3 loop: CASSQDRGTSYNEQFF.

The chain links TRBV6-2 or TRBV6-3 to TRBJ1-2; absent DNA, TCRdb's TRBD1 call cannot be checked. The CDR3 length is 14 residues. Germline assignment: CDR1 MNHEY and CDR2 SVGEGT. CDR3 residues: CASAPRGYSYGYTF.

This chain uses TRBV19 with TRBJ2-7; lacking DNA, the TRBD2 call made by TCRdb goes unchecked. Germline V CDR1 and CDR2: LNHDA, SQIVND (reference sequence). The length of the CDR3 is 15 residues. CDR3 in amino acids: CASSWGSGVNYEQYF.